A selection of T cell receptor beta chains follows, all from one sample in a study of vaccination and CD4 T cells after COVID-19. The antigens of these receptors remain unknown. TCRdb ran MiXCR on the PCR reads and lists one entry per CDR3 protein. The table includes some 14,000 distinct CDR3 sequences, roughly 57% detected once. The material sequenced was CD4+ T cells from blood, cultured in vitro. The receptors were gathered from a human donor who had recovered from COVID-19. Both conserved end residues are part of each CDR3. The D gene is left open where the match is weak. Clone size, where shown, is once, few, many, or a class for clones that have expanded.

D	V	J	length	size	CDR3	DNA
NA	TRBV28	TRBJ1-2	15	NA	CASRGEGTAVYGYTF	TGTGCCAGCCGCGGGGAAGGAACAGCCGTCTATGGCTACACCTTC
NA	TRBV6-2/TRBV6-3	TRBJ1-2	12	few	CASTEGGWGYTF	TGTGCCAGCACCGAAGGGGGTTGGGGCTACACCTTC
NA	TRBV11-2	TRBJ1-2	15	few	CASSLEGGTWDGYTF	TGTGCCAGCAGCTTAGAAGGGGGAACGTGGGATGGCTACACCTTC
TRBD1	TRBV20-1	TRBJ1-2	16	few	CSARGGSGQGRGGYTF	TGCAGTGCTAGAGGGGGATCCGGACAGGGGAGAGGGGGCTACACCTTC
NA	TRBV19	TRBJ1-3	16	NA	CASSRLGQISGNTIYF	TGTGCCAGTAGCCGATTAGGACAGATCTCTGGAAACACCATATATTTT
TRBD2	TRBV7-2	TRBJ2-2	15	NA	CASSPVREDTGELFF	TGTGCCAGCAGCCCGGTGCGGGAGGACACCGGGGAGCTGTTTTTT
NA	TRBV18	TRBJ2-1	14	NA	CASSPSTSSDEQFF	TGTGCCAGCTCACCATCTACCTCATCCGATGAGCAGTTCTTC
NA	TRBV7-2	TRBJ2-5	13	NA	CASSLMGVETQYF	TGTGCCAGCAGCTTAATGGGTGTGGAGACCCAGTACTTC
NA	TRBV30	TRBJ2-3	14	once	CACHRDMGTDTQYF	TGTGCCTGCCACCGGGACATGGGCACAGATACGCAGTATTTT
TRBD1	TRBV15	TRBJ2-5	13	NA	CATTLAGGETQYF	TGTGCCACCACTCTAGCAGGGGGAGAGACCCAGTACTTC
NA	TRBV5-4	TRBJ2-7	13	NA	CASSRGGAGEQYF	TGTGCCAGCAGCCGGGGCGGGGCGGGCGAGCAGTACTTC
NA	TRBV20-1	TRBJ2-5	11	NA	CSALDRETQYF	TGCAGTGCCCTAGACAGAGAGACCCAGTACTTC
NA	TRBV27	TRBJ1-2	17	NA	CASSFLSGESLHYGYTF	TGTGCCAGCAGCTTCCTCAGTGGGGAATCCCTCCACTATGGCTACACCTTC
NA	TRBV28	TRBJ2-7	12	NA	CASRSAALEQYF	TGTGCCAGCAGATCAGCGGCCCTCGAGCAGTACTTC
NA	TRBV7-9	TRBJ1-5	13	NA	CASRGGGNQPQHF	TGTGCCAGCAGGGGTGGGGGAAATCAGCCCCAGCATTTT
NA	TRBV27	TRBJ1-1	14	few	CASSWGPLNTEAFF	TGTGCCAGCAGCTGGGGACCCTTGAACACTGAAGCTTTCTTT
NA	TRBV28	TRBJ1-5	12	once	CASSFTDQPQHF	TGTGCCAGCAGTTTTACGGATCAGCCCCAGCATTTT
NA	TRBV14	TRBJ2-5	11	few	CASSRLGTQYF	TGTGCCAGCAGCCGCCTGGGGACCCAGTACTTC
NA	TRBV6-2/TRBV6-3	TRBJ1-2	13	NA	CASRVPSNYGYTF	TGTGCCAGCAGAGTACCGAGTAACTATGGCTACACCTTC
NA	TRBV2	TRBJ1-2	12	NA	CASSPSVGGYTF	TGTGCCAGCAGCCCATCCGTGGGTGGCTACACCTTC
TRBD1	TRBV4-2	TRBJ2-2	17	NA	CASSQTRQGASTGELFF	TGTGCCAGCAGCCAAACGCGACAGGGGGCTAGCACCGGGGAGCTGTTTTTT
NA	TRBV21-1	TRBJ2-5	15	NA	CASSKGSLYQETQYF	TGTGCCAGCAGCAAAGGGTCTTTGTACCAAGAGACCCAGTACTTC
TRBD1	TRBV2	TRBJ1-2	14	NA	CASSEQDRSGGYTF	TGTGCCAGCAGTGAACAGGACAGGTCCGGGGGCTACACCTTC
NA	TRBV19	TRBJ1-6	13	few	CASRISGNSPLHF	TGTGCCAGTCGGATATCAGGGAATTCACCCCTCCACTTT
TRBD1	TRBV6-1	TRBJ2-2	14	NA	CASRRQGWTGELFF	TGTGCCAGCAGAAGACAGGGCTGGACCGGGGAGCTGTTTTTT
NA	TRBV20-1	TRBJ1-5	14	NA	CSAGQVYSNQPQHF	TGCAGTGCCGGTCAAGTATATAGCAATCAGCCCCAGCATTTT